This passage covers 29 T cell receptor beta chains from one sample sequenced in a study of radiotherapy plus CTLA-4 blockade in lung cancer. The protocol was immunoSEQ multiplex PCR, while the TCRdb copy is restricted to in-frame clones and leaves out a portion. The repertoire holds over 70,000 clones, with 75% to 90% as singletons. The sequences come from peripheral blood, collected from a patient treated with radiotherapy plus ipilimumab. All receptors derive from a human donor with non-small cell lung cancer who had a partial response to radiotherapy plus ipilimumab.

The V call is TRBV4-2, the J call TRBJ2-7, with D perhaps TRBD1 (5 bases). The CDR3 consists of 15 residues. Trimming removed 0 bases from V and 2 bases from J, with 11 bases in between. The germline gives CDR1 LGHNA, CDR2 YNFKEQ. CDR3 loop: CASSQDELTAYEQYF. Written as DNA, the CDR3 is TGTGCCAGCAGCCAAGACGAATTGACAGCCTACGAGCAGTACTTC.

The chain couples TRBV19 to TRBJ2-6; D uncertain. The CDR3 is made up of 12 amino acids. Germline V gene lookup returns CDR1 LNHDA and CDR2 SQIVND (reference sequence). Trimming pared 10 bases from V and 2 bases from J, leaving 6 bases between. The CDR3 bases are TGTGCCACCACTCCTGGGGCCAACGTCCTGACTTTC. This translates into CATTPGANVLTF.

The chain carries TRBV6-5 and TRBJ1-4; D gene uncertain. The CDR3 is 11 residues long. The V end lost 7 bases, the J end lost 5 bases, and 5 bases lay between the germline ends. Looked up from germline, CDR1 is MNHEY and CDR2 is SVGAGI. The CDR3 DNA sequence: TGTGCCAGCAAACGGAATGAAAAACTGTTTTTT. Amino acids: CASKRNEKLFF.

The genes are TRBV9 and TRBJ1-1, with TRBD1 matching 9 bases. V trimming: 4 bases; J trimming: 6 bases; junction bases outside the gene matches: 16. The germline V gene encodes CDR1 SGDLS and CDR2 YYNGEE. The CDR3 is 17 amino acids. The CDR3 nucleotides are TGTGCCAGCAGCCCGGCGTGGGGACAGGGTTCTTTTGCTGAAGCTTTCTTT. This translates into CASSPAWGQGSFAEAFF.

The chain links TRBV5-4 to TRBJ2-7; the match to TRBD1 covers 10 bases. Trimming at V came to 2 bases and at J to 6 bases, leaving 8 bases not matched to a gene. This CDR3 region has 15 residues. Germline loops: CDR1 SGHNT, CDR2 YYREEE (reference sequence). The CDR3 DNA reads as TGTGCCAGCAGCTTAAAACGACAGGGGGCAGGCGAGCAGTACTTC. This codes for CASSLKRQGAGEQYF. The variable domain in full, completed from reference TRBV5-4 and TRBJ2-7, reads ETGVTQSPTHLIKTRGQQVTLRCSSQSGHNTVSWYQQALGQGPQFIFQYYREEENGRGNFPPRFSGLQFPNYSSELNVNALELDDSALYLCASSLKRQGAGEQYFGPGTRLTVT.

This clone was detected once. The chain is built from TRBV14 and TRBJ1-2; 8 bases line up with TRBD1. Trimming took 5 bases from V and 3 from J; bases not matched to a gene: 11. Germline CDR1 and CDR2: SGHDN and FVKESK. This CDR3 has 16 amino acids. In DNA, the CDR3 is TGTGCCAGCAGCGGACATCAGGGGGCAAGGGACTATGGCTACACCTTC. This codes for CASSGHQGARDYGYTF.

The V and J genes are TRBV7-9 and TRBJ2-5, with a weak D call TRBD1 (5 bases). Trimming removed 1 base from V and 2 bases from J, with 11 bases in between. The germline V gene has CDR1 SEHNR and CDR2 FQNEAQ (reference sequence). The CDR3 totals 15 residues. The CDR3, as DNA: TGTGCCAGCAGCTTAGGGGGCTCTGAACAAGAGACCCAGTACTTC. This encodes CASSLGGSEQETQYF. Full variable domain (rest looked up from reference TRBV7-9 and TRBJ2-5): DTGVSQNPRHKITKRGQNVTFRCDPISEHNRLYWYRQTLGQGPEFLTYFQNEAQLEKSRLLSDRFSAERPKGSFSTLEIQRTEQGDSAMYLCASSLGGSEQETQYFGPGTRLLVL.

The gene calls are TRBV28 and TRBJ2-3; 10 bases agree with TRBD2. Trimming cost V 8 bases and J 4 bases; bases outside gene matches: 6. CDR3 length: 14 amino acids. Germline CDR1 MDHEN, CDR2 SYDVKM. The CDR3 loop reads CASVLAGVADTQYF. CDR3 sequence (DNA): TGTGCCAGCGTTCTAGCGGGAGTCGCAGATACGCAGTATTTT.

This chain links TRBV11-2 with TRBJ2-1; D is possibly TRBD2 (6 bases). The CDR3 spans 13 residues. Germline CDR1 reads SGHAT; CDR2 reads FQNNGV. The V end lost 5 bases, the J end lost 7 bases, and 12 bases lay between the germline ends. CDR3 in DNA: TGTGCCAGCAGCCCCAGACTAGTAAATGAGCAGTTCTTC. Translating gives CASSPRLVNEQFF.

V usage is TRBV6-1 and J usage is TRBJ1-5; TRBD1 might be the D (6 bases). Trimming cost V 8 bases and J 5 bases, with 16 bases left between them. Germline V gives CDR1 MNHNS, CDR2 SASEGT. This CDR3 is 14 amino acids long. CDR3 nucleotide sequence: TGTGCCAGCCAAAAAGGACAGACTTATCAGCCCCAGCATTTT. Translated: CASQKGQTYQPQHF.

The CDR3 DNA follows: TGTGCCAGCAGCTTCGGGACAGGAAGGAACACTGAAGCTTTCTTT. Translation: CASSFGTGRNTEAFF. This rearrangement joins TRBV11-1 to TRBJ1-1; 8 nucleotides align to TRBD1. The CDR3 totals 15 residues. The V gene end was trimmed by 3 bases and the J gene end by 1 base; junction bases not matched to a gene: 4. CDR1 and CDR2 (germline): SGHAT, FQDESV (reference sequence).

The rearrangement uses TRBV7-9 and TRBJ2-3, with TRBD1 matching over 10 bases. Germline loops: CDR1 SEHNR, CDR2 FQNEAQ (reference sequence). V gave up 5 bases and J gave up 3 bases; unmatched junction bases: 5. This CDR3 contains 15 residues. CDR3 sequence reads: CASSLPGQGTDTQYF. The CDR3 coding sequence is TGTGCCAGCAGCCTACCGGGACAGGGGACAGATACGCAGTATTTT.

This clone was detected only a few times. This chain connects TRBV6-6 to TRBJ1-1, with TRBD1 matching 8 bases. V lost 4 bases and J lost 1; bases outside the gene matches: 5. From germline, CDR1 is MNHNY and CDR2 SVGAGI (reference sequence). This CDR3 spans 15 amino acids. The chain's CDR3 is CASSWTGRGNTEAFF. The DNA of the CDR3 is TGTGCCAGCAGTTGGACAGGGCGAGGGAACACTGAAGCTTTCTTT.

This clone was counted only a few times. This rearrangement joins TRBV28 to TRBJ2-7, with a weak D call TRBD2 (6 bases). CDR1 and CDR2 from the germline V gene are MDHEN and SYDVKM. The V end was cut by 0 bases, the J end by 0 bases, with 18 bases between. CDR3 length equals 18 residues. The CDR3 spells CASSLWGPSDGSSYEQYF. CDR3 DNA: TGTGCCAGCAGTTTATGGGGCCCCTCGGACGGGAGCTCCTACGAGCAGTACTTC.

This chain links TRBV7-9 with TRBJ2-3; 13 bases align to TRBD2. The CDR3 spans 15 residues. V shed 5 bases and J 4 bases; nucleotides not matched to a gene: 3. Germline CDR1 reads SEHNR; CDR2 reads FQNEAQ (reference sequence). The CDR3 DNA sequence: TGTGCCAGCAGCCGACTAGCGGGAGGTTCAGATACGCAGTATTTT. It codes for CASSRLAGGSDTQYF.

The chain links TRBV4-2 to TRBJ2-2; D remains unclear. Between the trimmed V and J ends, which lost 3 bases and 3 bases, there was a span of 11 bases. CDR1 is LGHNA and CDR2 is YNFKEQ in the germline V gene. The CDR3 contains 15 residues. Here the CDR3 DNA reads TGTGCCAGCAGCCATTCCGGTCTAGACACCGGGGAGCTGTTTTTT. Amino acid sequence: CASSHSGLDTGELFF.

The CDR3 DNA follows: TGTGCCAGCTCACCAGAACAGACAGGGAACACTGAAGCTTTCTTT. This translates into CASSPEQTGNTEAFF. V and J are TRBV18 and TRBJ1-1, with D perhaps matching TRBD1 (6 bases). With 2 bases removed from V and 1 base from J, the gap between germline ends came to 11 bases. The CDR3 length is 15 residues. Per germline, CDR1 KGHSH and CDR2 LQKENI.

The V gene is TRBV6-1, the J gene TRBJ2-7, with D possibly matching TRBD1 (6 bases). Trimming pared 5 bases from V and 0 bases from J, leaving 14 bases between. The germline V gene encodes CDR1 MNHNS and CDR2 SASEGT. There are 15 residues in the CDR3. Here the CDR3 DNA reads TGTGCCAGCAGTCGGGACAAATACAACTCCTACGAGCAGTACTTC. Its translation is CASSRDKYNSYEQYF.

This chain connects TRBV5-1 to TRBJ2-4; D gene uncertain. The CDR3 consists of 14 residues. CDR1 SGHRS and CDR2 YFSETQ come from the germline V gene. The V and J ends lost 0 bases and 6 bases respectively, with 10 bases between them. The CDR3: CASSLDPSRNIQYF. Here the CDR3 DNA reads TGCGCCAGCAGCTTGGATCCGTCCAGAAACATTCAGTACTTC.

V gene TRBV19 combines with J gene TRBJ1-2; TRBD1 agrees at 12 bases. Germline values: CDR1 LNHDA, CDR2 SQIVND (reference sequence). Losses at the gene ends were 6 bases for V and 3 bases for J; bases not matched to a gene: 11. The CDR3 sequence is 17 residues long. The CDR3 is CASRNRGTGGFDYGYTF. CDR3 DNA sequence: TGTGCCAGTAGAAATCGCGGGACAGGGGGCTTCGACTATGGCTACACCTTC.

Here the CDR3 reads CASSARQGTAFF. The CDR3 nucleotides read TGTGCCAGTAGTGCCAGACAGGGTACAGCTTTCTTT. V is TRBV19 and J is TRBJ1-1, with 7 bases fitting TRBD1. This CDR3 spans 12 amino acids. Per the germline V gene, CDR1 is LNHDA and CDR2 is SQIVND (reference sequence). Trimming cost V 5 bases and J 10 bases; bases outside gene matches: 7. The full variable domain, rest sourced from reference TRBV19 and TRBJ1-1, is DGGITQSPKYLFRKEGQNVTLSCEQNLNHDAMYWYRQDPGQGLRLIYYSQIVNDFQKGDIAEGYSVSREKKESFPLTVTSAQKNPTAFYLCASSARQGTAFFGQGTRLTVV.

The chain has TRBV2 and TRBJ2-2; D unclear. Germline V CDR1 and CDR2: SNHLY, FYNNEI. This CDR3 is 14 amino acids long. V shed 7 bases and J shed 0 bases, with 9 bases lying between them. DNA for the CDR3: TGTGCCAGCAATACGGCGGCGAACACCGGGGAGCTGTTTTTT. Translated: CASNTAANTGELFF.

This sequence joins TRBV7-2 and TRBJ2-5; no firm D call. CDR3 length: 16 residues. The germline CDR1 and CDR2 sequences are SGHTA and FQGNSA. V was cut by 0 bases and J by 1 base, with 12 bases left in between. CDR3: CASSLARETAQETQYF. CDR3 coding DNA: TGTGCCAGCAGCTTAGCACGCGAAACCGCCCAAGAGACCCAGTACTTC.

The V and J genes are TRBV5-4 and TRBJ2-2, with 10 bases lining up with TRBD2. The germline gives CDR1 SGHNT, CDR2 YYREEE (reference sequence). Losses at the gene ends were 1 base for V and 4 bases for J; bases not matched to a gene: 4. This CDR3 has 16 amino acids. DNA for the CDR3: TGTGCCAGCAGCTTGATAGCGGGAGGCCTCACCGGGGAGCTGTTTTTT. Protein: CASSLIAGGLTGELFF.

CDR3 nucleotide sequence: TGTGCCAGCAAGTCCCGGGAGCGGGCCTACGAGCAGTACGTC. This sequence encodes CASKSRERAYEQYV. V usage is TRBV6-5 and J usage is TRBJ2-7, with D possibly matching TRBD2 (6 bases). The V end was cut by 7 bases, the J end by 2 bases, with 15 bases between. CDR1 and CDR2 (germline): MNHEY, SVGAGI. The CDR3 covers 14 residues.

The chain is built from TRBV5-4 and TRBJ2-2; 8 nucleotides align to TRBD2. With V trimmed by 3 bases and J by 4 bases, 8 bases remained unmatched. CDR3 size: 16 residues. Germline-derived CDR1 and CDR2 are SGHNT and YYREEE (reference sequence). This CDR3 is CASSSRSGAGTGELFF. The CDR3 region has the DNA TGTGCCAGCAGCTCACGTAGCGGGGCGGGCACCGGGGAGCTGTTTTTT.

Details on this clone: One junction end does not reproduce the germline sequence, and a read error may be involved. This chain joins TRBV4-3 and TRBJ2-1; tentatively, D is TRBD2 (6 bases). Germline V CDR1 and CDR2: LGHNA, YSLEER. This CDR3 has 18 residues. CDR3 region: CVSSHTSDWRGSYNEQFF. CDR3 coding DNA: TGCGTCAGCAGCCACACTTCGGACTGGCGGGGCTCCTACAATGAGCAGTTCTTC.

The genes are TRBV5-1 and TRBJ1-4, with 7 bases matching TRBD1. The CDR3 is 14 amino acids. V dropped 3 bases and J dropped 5; count of bases not matched to a gene: 4. Germline V gene data show CDR1 as SGHRS and CDR2 as YFSETQ. The CDR3 is CASSSGTENEKLFF. CDR3 DNA: TGCGCCAGCAGCTCCGGGACAGAGAATGAAAAACTGTTTTTT.

The table lists this clone with a count of one. This chain connects TRBV5-1 to TRBJ2-7, with unresolved D. There are 13 residues in the CDR3. Germline V gene sequence: CDR1 SGHRS, CDR2 YFSETQ. The V end lost 4 bases, the J end lost 4 bases, and 12 bases lay between the germline ends. DNA of the CDR3: TGCGCCAGCAGCGATGATACGGGTTACGAGCAGTACTTC. Translated, it gives CASSDDTGYEQYF.